The 26 T cell receptor beta chains in this list originate from one sample, sequenced in a study of shared clonotypes between healthy human individuals. Data came from immunoSEQ multiplex PCR; TCRdb stores just in-frame clones and leaves some out. The sample contains about 520,000 clones, about 72% of which appear only once. Sample: PBMCs. The receptor source for this set is a woman aged 40-49 years in good health. Some clones in this sample may be carry-over from other donors' samples.

This clone was counted once. The CDR3 DNA follows: TGTGCCATCAGTGAGTCGCTAGCCGTAAACACCGGGGAGCTGTTTTTT. Protein product: CAISESLAVNTGELFF. This chain links TRBV10-3 with TRBJ2-2, with D possibly matching TRBD2 (5 bases). Germline V lookup: CDR1 ENHRY, CDR2 SYGVKD. Between the trimmed V and J ends, which lost 0 bases and 2 bases, there was a span of 10 bases. The CDR3 runs to 16 residues.

The chain carries TRBV7-9 and TRBJ1-2; D gene unclear. Germline V CDR1 and CDR2: SEHNR, FQNEAQ (reference sequence). This CDR3 has 14 amino acids. Trimming removed 7 bases at V and 4 bases at J, with 16 bases between. CDR3 residues: CASIDGWKGYGYTF. As DNA, the CDR3 is TGTGCCAGCATCGACGGGTGGAAGGGCTATGGCTACACCTTC.

CDR3 nucleotide sequence: TGTGCCAGCAGCTTAGTAGATATGTCTAGTTACGAGCAGTACTTC. Protein: CASSLVDMSSYEQYF. The rearrangement uses TRBV7-8 and TRBJ2-7; D remains ambiguous. Germline CDR1 and CDR2: SGHVS and FQNEAQ. The CDR3 covers 15 residues. Trimming took 1 base from V and 4 from J, leaving 14 bases between them.

This clone was counted between two and nine times. This chain connects TRBV4-3 to TRBJ1-2, with D maybe TRBD1 (6 bases). The CDR3 totals 17 residues. CDR1 and CDR2 from the germline V gene are LGHNA and YSLEER. With 1 base removed from V and 7 bases from J, the gap between germline ends came to 22 bases. The CDR3 sequence: CASSQGSAWDTGSGYTF. The CDR3 nucleotides are TGCGCCAGCAGCCAAGGTTCAGCCTGGGACACAGGGTCTGGCTACACCTTC.

This clone was observed once. This chain connects TRBV7-6 to TRBJ2-3; the match to TRBD1 covers 7 bases. V dropped 4 bases and J dropped 2; count of bases not matched to a gene: 12. The CDR3 contains 17 residues. The germline gives CDR1 SGHVS, CDR2 FNYEAQ. This CDR3 reads CASSSRSAGGDTDTQYF. CDR3 DNA sequence: TGTGCCAGCAGCTCGCGGTCCGCAGGGGGAGACACAGATACGCAGTATTTT.

The chain employs TRBV7-3 and TRBJ2-3; 11 bases match TRBD2. Per the germline V gene, CDR1 is SGHTA and CDR2 is FQGTGA. Trimming took 5 bases from V and 4 from J; bases not matched to a gene: 2. CDR3 length equals 14 residues. The CDR3 sequence: CASSEGLAADTQYF. CDR3 DNA: TGTGCCAGCAGCGAGGGACTAGCGGCAGATACGCAGTATTTT.

The V and J genes are TRBV6-1 and TRBJ2-7; TRBD1 matches at 9 bases. This CDR3 has 14 amino acids. Losses at the gene ends were 6 bases for V and 0 bases for J; bases not matched to a gene: 3. CDR1 MNHNS and CDR2 SASEGT come from the germline V gene. CDR3 coding DNA: TGTGCCAGCAGGACAGGGGGGAGCTCCTACGAGCAGTACTTC. This translates into CASRTGGSSYEQYF.

This clone occurred a few times. V usage is TRBV11-2 and J usage is TRBJ2-1; 14 bases are shared with TRBD2. Germline V CDR1 and CDR2: SGHAT, FQNNGV. The CDR3 spans 17 residues. The J segment lost 9 bases and the V segment lost 5 bases, leaving 12 bases of the junction unmatched. CDR3 sequence (DNA): TGTGCCAGCAGCCCCCGACTAGCGGGAGGGTTGGCTGGTGAGCAGTTCTTC. Its protein is CASSPRLAGGLAGEQFF.

A note on this clone: Additional DNA sequences in this sample encode the identical CDR3. The chain uses TRBV6-6 and TRBJ1-3; no reliable D call. Trimming took off 0 bases at V and 2 bases at J, with 8 bases between the two ends. Per germline, CDR1 MNHNY and CDR2 SVGAGI (reference sequence). This CDR3 has 15 residues. The CDR3 region is CASSYSSGAGNTIYF. The CDR3 DNA is TGTGCCAGCAGTTACTCGTCCGGGGCTGGAAACACCATATATTTT.

The chain links TRBV5-4 to TRBJ2-5; 8 bases match TRBD1. Germline trimming cut 3 bases from V and 6 bases from J; bases unmatched to any gene: 10. The CDR3 has 15 residues. Germline V gives CDR1 SGHNT, CDR2 YYREEE (reference sequence). For the CDR3, the DNA is TGTGCCAGCAGCTGGGACCAGGGGGCGGGAAAGACCCAGTACTTC. Its translation is CASSWDQGAGKTQYF.

The chain uses TRBV18 and TRBJ1-2; D is perhaps TRBD1 (5 bases). Germline V gene sequence: CDR1 KGHSH, CDR2 LQKENI. The ends were cut back, 2 bases at V and 4 bases at J, with 14 bases in the middle. The CDR3 is 15 amino acids. As DNA, the CDR3 is TGTGCCAGCTCACCAATCCAGGGACGGGGCTATGGCTACACCTTC. Protein sequence: CASSPIQGRGYGYTF.

The chain's CDR3 is CASSPPGIAGGPKEQFF. For the CDR3, the DNA is TGTGCCAGCAGCCCCCCGGGAATAGCGGGAGGGCCTAAGGAGCAGTTCTTC. The rearrangement links TRBV7-3 to TRBJ2-1; 11 bases match TRBD2. Germline CDR1 SGHTA, CDR2 FQGTGA. CDR3 length: 17 amino acids. V shed 5 bases and J 10 bases; nucleotides not matched to a gene: 16. Supplemented by reference TRBV7-3 and TRBJ2-1, the full variable domain reads GAGVSQTPSNKVTEKGKYVELRCDPISGHTALYWYRQSLGQGPEFLIYFQGTGAADDSGLPNDRFFAVRPEGSVSTLKIQRTERGDSAVYLCASSPPGIAGGPKEQFFGPGTRLTVL.

This clone was counted a single time. The V gene is TRBV19, the J gene TRBJ1-1; 10 bases match TRBD1. The CDR3 loop spans 14 amino acids. Germline V gene data show CDR1 as LNHDA and CDR2 as SQIVND (reference sequence). Trimming took 7 bases from V and 4 from J; bases not matched to a gene: 6. In DNA, the CDR3 is TGTGCCAGTACCAGACAGGGGGCGAGCACTGAAGCTTTCTTT. This codes for CASTRQGASTEAFF.

The CDR3 DNA sequence: TGTGCCAGCAGCTTAGTGACAGGCGTACCGAATGAAAAACTGTTTTTT. This translates into CASSLVTGVPNEKLFF. J is TRBJ1-4 and V is TRBV7-2; D may be TRBD1 (6 bases). This CDR3 spans 16 amino acids. From germline, CDR1 is SGHTA and CDR2 FQGNSA. The ends were cut back, 1 base at V and 5 bases at J, with 14 bases in the middle.

The chain couples TRBV7-9 to TRBJ1-3; no definite D call. V lost 0 bases, J lost 4 bases, and 4 bases lay in between. The length of the CDR3 is 13 residues. The germline CDR1 and CDR2 sequences are SEHNR and FQNEAQ (reference sequence). CDR3 in amino acids: CASSLAQGNTIYF. The DNA of the CDR3 is TGTGCCAGCAGCTTAGCACAGGGAAACACCATATATTTT.

The chain uses TRBV7-2 and TRBJ2-7, with D uncertain. Germline lookup yields CDR1 SGHTA and CDR2 FQGNSA. V was trimmed by 5 bases and J by 7 bases, leaving 15 bases between them. The CDR3 runs 13 residues. The CDR3 DNA sequence: TGTGCCAGCAGCCTCATGTTCCAGAGGGAGCAGTACTTC. It specifies CASSLMFQREQYF.

This clone was recorded only once. This chain links TRBV6-6 with TRBJ1-6; no firm D call. Trimming left V 8 bases short and J 9 bases short, with 8 bases between. The CDR3 runs 11 residues. The germline V gene encodes CDR1 MNHNY and CDR2 SVGAGI (reference sequence). CDR3 sequence: CASGSPSPLHF. CDR3 sequence (DNA): TGTGCCAGCGGAAGCCCTTCACCCCTCCACTTT.

The chain links TRBV2 to TRBJ1-2; no clear D. CDR1 SNHLY and CDR2 FYNNEI come from the germline V gene. The CDR3 covers 12 residues. V was clipped by 0 bases and J by 4 bases, with 3 bases between them. The CDR3, as DNA: TGTGCCAGCAGTGAAGCTAGCTATGGCTACACCTTC. As protein: CASSEASYGYTF.

The CDR3 loop reads CASTLRTGDYEQYF. The CDR3 DNA sequence: TGCGCCAGCACCCTCCGGACAGGCGACTACGAGCAGTACTTC. The V and J genes are TRBV5-1 and TRBJ2-7; 7 bases are a match to TRBD1. V was clipped by 6 bases and J by 3 bases; unmatched bases: 9. The CDR3 is 14 residues long. Germline CDR1 SGHRS, CDR2 YFSETQ.

The chain couples TRBV5-1 to TRBJ2-5; weak D call: TRBD2 (6 bases). Trimming took 6 bases from V and 4 from J, leaving 16 bases between them. The CDR3 has 14 amino acids. Germline V CDR1 and CDR2: SGHRS, YFSETQ. CDR3 DNA sequence: TGCGCCAGCACCCCAGGGACGGGAGTAGAGACCCAGTACTTC. Protein: CASTPGTGVETQYF.

This clone was picked up one time. For the CDR3, the DNA is TGTGCCACCAGCAGAGTTGGCGTGAACGAGCAGTACTTC. This sequence encodes CATSRVGVNEQYF. The chain has TRBV15 and TRBJ2-5; D is undetermined. The J call may be mistaken, given a closer DNA end match to TRBJ2-7. The CDR3 totals 13 residues. CDR1 LNHNV and CDR2 YYDKDF come from the germline V gene (reference sequence).

The V gene is TRBV18, the J gene TRBJ2-5, with 8 bases lining up with TRBD1. Germline V gene data show CDR1 as KGHSH and CDR2 as LQKENI. The J segment lost 5 bases and the V segment lost 1 base, leaving 15 bases of the junction unmatched. The CDR3 extends over 18 amino acids. The CDR3 DNA sequence: TGTGCCAGCTCACCACTGGACAGGGAAGGCCCTAACATCGAGACCCAGTACTTC. This sequence encodes CASSPLDREGPNIETQYF.

This clone was picked up one time. The rearrangement uses TRBV4-2 and TRBJ2-1; D call uncertain. Trimming shortened V by 0 bases and J by 8 bases, and 8 bases separated the two germline ends. This CDR3 region has 13 residues. The V gene's germline CDR1 is LGHNA and CDR2 YNFKEQ. In DNA form, the CDR3 reads TGTGCCAGCAGCCAAGAGGGGTATCATGAGCAGTTCTTC. This codes for CASSQEGYHEQFF.

This chain uses TRBV7-8 with TRBJ1-1; D possibly corresponds to TRBD1 (6 bases). The V gene lost 2 bases and the J gene lost 6 bases, with 16 bases spanning the gap. The V gene's germline CDR1 is SGHVS and CDR2 FQNEAQ. The CDR3 has 15 amino acids. CDR3 nucleotide sequence: TGTGCCAGCAGCTTAACAGGGACATACCCCCCTGAAGCTTTCTTT. This gives the protein CASSLTGTYPPEAFF.

V and J are TRBV7-9 and TRBJ1-4, with 8 positions matching TRBD1. V shed 6 bases and J 8 bases; nucleotides not matched to a gene: 11. CDR3 length: 15 amino acids. CDR1 is SEHNR and CDR2 is FQNEAQ in the germline V gene (reference sequence). The CDR3 loop is CASSFGSTGVEKLFF. The CDR3 bases are TGTGCCAGCAGTTTCGGGTCGACAGGGGTAGAAAAACTGTTTTTT.

The chain joins TRBV6-1 to TRBJ1-5; D gene uncertain. Germline-derived CDR1 and CDR2 are MNHNS and SASEGT. V lost 6 bases and J lost 1, with 13 bases in between. CDR3 length equals 15 residues. DNA of the CDR3: TGTGCCAGCAGGTTTGGCTCCGGCAGCAATCAGCCCCAGCATTTT. It codes for CASRFGSGSNQPQHF.